The 26 T cell receptor beta chains below come from one sample, sequenced in a study of control samples from healthy donors and cancer patients. Profiling relied on immunoSEQ multiplex PCR, and the TCRdb table lists in-frame clones only, not all of them. Here the sample spans some 130,000 clones, approximately 92% being singletons. Sequencing was carried out using blood. These receptors came from a woman aged 50 to 60 in good health.

V is TRBV7-8 and J is TRBJ1-2; 8 positions agree with TRBD1. V trimming: 5 bases; J trimming: 6 bases; junction bases outside the gene matches: 5. This CDR3 contains 13 residues. The germline gives CDR1 SGHVS, CDR2 FQNEAQ. The CDR3 reads CASSRDRGDGYTF. Written as DNA, the CDR3 is TGTGCCAGCAGCCGAGACAGGGGCGATGGCTACACCTTC.

This clone has more than one count but fewer than ten. V is TRBV18 and J is TRBJ2-5, with D unclear. The CDR3 runs to 15 residues. CDR1 is KGHSH, CDR2 LQKENI, per germline. Trimming shortened V by 0 bases and J by 1 base, and 9 bases separated the two germline ends. This chain's CDR3 is CASSPPGNSQETQYF. The CDR3 DNA sequence: TGTGCCAGCTCACCACCAGGAAACAGCCAAGAGACCCAGTACTTC.

This chain joins TRBV5-1 and TRBJ1-2; a weak D match, TRBD1 (5 bases). CDR3 size: 18 residues. V gave up 5 bases and J gave up 2 bases, with 25 bases separating them. Germline assignment: CDR1 SGHRS and CDR2 YFSETQ. CDR3 nucleotide sequence: TGCGCCAGCAGACCAGTTCCGGGACGCCTCGACCCGAACTATGGCTACACCTTC. Its translation is CASRPVPGRLDPNYGYTF.

The rearrangement links TRBV7-9 to TRBJ2-5; tentative D call: TRBD1 (6 bases). Per the germline V gene, CDR1 is SEHNR and CDR2 is FQNEAQ (reference sequence). This CDR3 is 13 amino acids long. The V and J ends lost 7 bases and 4 bases respectively, with 13 bases between them. CDR3 loop: CASTTTGSETQYF. CDR3 coding DNA: TGTGCCAGCACCACAACAGGGTCAGAGACCCAGTACTTC.

The chain recombines TRBV30 with TRBJ2-3; 9 bases agree with TRBD1. This CDR3 region has 14 residues. CDR1 is GTSNPN, CDR2 SVGIG, per germline (reference sequence). The V segment lost 2 bases and the J segment 1 base; nucleotides outside the gene matches: 1. Here the CDR3 DNA reads TGTGCCTGGAGTTGGGACAGGGGCACAGATACGCAGTATTTT. It yields the protein CAWSWDRGTDTQYF.

The V and J genes are TRBV7-2 and TRBJ2-3; 8 bases agree with TRBD2. Germline V gene lookup returns CDR1 SGHTA and CDR2 FQGNSA. The CDR3 runs 16 residues. After removal of 2 bases from V and 0 bases from J, the junction contained 4 bases not matched to a gene. The CDR3 DNA sequence: TGTGCCAGCAGCTTAATCAGCGGGGGTAGCACAGATACGCAGTATTTT. This encodes CASSLISGGSTDTQYF.

The rearrangement links TRBV12-3 or TRBV12-4 to TRBJ1-2, with D possibly matching TRBD1 (6 bases). CDR3 length: 13 residues. Trimming removed 6 bases from V and 2 bases from J, with 10 bases in between. The CDR3 bases are TGTGCCAGCAGCCACGACAGGAACTATGGCTACACCTTC. The encoded protein is CASSHDRNYGYTF.

The chain is built from TRBV19 and TRBJ1-2; D not resolved. V dropped 5 bases and J dropped 4 bases, with 14 bases sitting between them. There are 14 residues in the CDR3. Per the germline V gene, CDR1 is LNHDA and CDR2 is SQIVND (reference sequence). The CDR3, as DNA: TGTGCCAGTAGTGATTTCGGGTCGACCTATGGCTACACCTTC. Amino acid sequence: CASSDFGSTYGYTF.

This rearrangement joins TRBV2 to TRBJ1-2; no reliable D call. Germline assignment: CDR1 SNHLY and CDR2 FYNNEI. The CDR3 length is 14 residues. The V end lost 3 bases, the J end lost 5 bases, and 13 bases lay between the germline ends. CDR3 residues: CASSEVGGYYGYTF. The CDR3 DNA reads TGTGCCAGCAGTGAGGTGGGTGGCTATTATGGCTACACCTTC. The variable domain in full, completed from reference TRBV2 and TRBJ1-2, reads EPEVTQTPSHQVTQMGQEVILRCVPISNHLYFYWYRQILGQKVEFLVSFYNNEISEKSEIFDDQFSVERPDGSNFTLKIRSTKLEDSAMYFCASSEVGGYYGYTFGSGTRLTVV.

The chain uses TRBV19 and TRBJ2-7, with 10 bases aligning to TRBD1. V shed 9 bases and J 4 bases; nucleotides not matched to a gene: 3. Germline CDR1 LNHDA, CDR2 SQIVND (reference sequence). This CDR3 has 12 amino acids. The DNA of the CDR3 is TGTGCCAGCAGACAGGGGGCTTACGAGCAGTACTTC. It specifies CASRQGAYEQYF.

This chain uses TRBV2 with TRBJ1-2; D may be TRBD1 (6 bases). There are 14 residues in the CDR3. Germline lookup yields CDR1 SNHLY and CDR2 FYNNEI. Trimming left V 5 bases short and J 5 bases short, with 15 bases between. The CDR3 here is CASSTTGISYGYTF. In nucleotides, the CDR3 is TGTGCCAGCAGTACTACAGGGATTTCGTATGGCTACACCTTC.

To note about this clone: The sample carries other DNA sequences with the same CDR3. The chain has TRBV28 and TRBJ2-5; 10 bases align to TRBD1. The J segment lost 5 bases and the V segment lost 7 bases, leaving 7 bases of the junction unmatched. Germline lookup yields CDR1 MDHEN and CDR2 SYDVKM. The CDR3 loop spans 14 amino acids. CDR3 coding DNA: TGTGCCAGCATCGGGACAGGGGACTGGGAGACCCAGTACTTC. Translation gives CASIGTGDWETQYF.

This rearrangement joins TRBV11-2 to TRBJ2-5; TRBD1 is a possible D gene (6 bases). Between the trimmed V and J ends, which lost 1 base and 4 bases, there was a span of 13 bases. The CDR3 extends over 15 amino acids. CDR1 is SGHAT and CDR2 is FQNNGV in the germline V gene. The DNA for the CDR3 is TGTGCCAGCAGCTTAGTTCAGGGGCGGGTAGAGACCCAGTACTTC. Amino acid sequence: CASSLVQGRVETQYF.

The V gene is TRBV19, the J gene TRBJ2-3, with 9 bases lining up with TRBD1. CDR3 length equals 13 residues. V lost 8 bases and J lost 10; bases outside the gene matches: 10. Germline V CDR1 and CDR2: LNHDA, SQIVND (reference sequence). The CDR3 reads CASGGTGTMAQYF. CDR3 in DNA: TGTGCCAGTGGGGGGACAGGGACAATGGCGCAGTATTTT.

The V and J genes are TRBV27 and TRBJ1-1; no reliable D call. Between the trimmed V and J ends, which lost 2 bases and 6 bases, there was a span of 10 bases. Germline lookup yields CDR1 MNHEY and CDR2 SMNVEV (reference sequence). The CDR3 consists of 13 residues. The CDR3 DNA reads as TGTGCCAGCAGTTTAGGAATAAATTCTGAAGCTTTCTTT. Translated, it gives CASSLGINSEAFF.

V usage is TRBV10-3 and J usage is TRBJ1-1; D might be TRBD1 (5 bases). V lost 8 bases and J 0 bases, leaving 10 bases between the germline ends. Germline-derived CDR1 and CDR2 are ENHRY and SYGVKD. The CDR3 loop spans 13 amino acids. Here the CDR3 reads CAIAPGMNTEAFF. CDR3 DNA: TGTGCCATCGCTCCAGGGATGAACACTGAAGCTTTCTTT.

V and J are TRBV30 and TRBJ1-2; weak D call: TRBD1 (6 bases). Germline loops: CDR1 GTSNPN, CDR2 SVGIG (reference sequence). The CDR3 sequence is 15 residues long. Trimming took off 3 bases at V and 4 bases at J, with 18 bases between the two ends. For the CDR3, the DNA is TGTGCCTGGAGCGGATCCAGGACAGAGCCCTATGGCTACACCTTC. Protein sequence: CAWSGSRTEPYGYTF.

The chain employs TRBV3-1 (or the pseudogene TRBV3-2) and TRBJ1-1; 7 bases align to TRBD1. CDR1 is LGHDT, CDR2 YNNKEL, per germline (reference sequence). V lost 4 bases, J lost 2 bases, and 10 bases stayed unmatched. The CDR3 has 16 residues. CDR3 sequence (DNA): TGTGCCAGCAGCCCACCCAGGGGGACACTAAACACTGAAGCTTTCTTT. Translation gives CASSPPRGTLNTEAFF.

The rearrangement uses TRBV24-1 and TRBJ1-2, with 9 positions matching TRBD1. There are 15 residues in the CDR3. CDR1 and CDR2 from the germline V gene are KGHDR and SFDVKD. Germline trimming cut 5 bases from V and 7 bases from J; bases unmatched to any gene: 10. For the CDR3, the DNA is TGTGCCACCAGTGCCGCCGACAGGGGGTTCATTGGCTACACCTTC. This gives the protein CATSAADRGFIGYTF.

The chain couples TRBV15 to TRBJ1-1; D gene unclear. Germline V gene sequence: CDR1 LNHNV, CDR2 YYDKDF (reference sequence). This CDR3 is 15 amino acids long. The V and J ends lost 0 bases and 5 bases respectively, with 13 bases between them. Here the CDR3 DNA reads TGTGCCACCAGCAGAGATCTTGGTGGTGGAACTGAAGCTTTCTTT. This sequence encodes CATSRDLGGGTEAFF.

As to this clone: This sample includes further DNA sequences coding for the same CDR3. The chain uses TRBV30 and TRBJ1-2, with D unresolved. V dropped 0 bases and J dropped 8 bases, with 7 bases sitting between them. The CDR3 covers 11 residues. Germline-derived CDR1 and CDR2 are GTSNPN and SVGIG (reference sequence). In DNA, the CDR3 is TGTGCCTGGAGTGTACTAGGGGGCTACACCTTC. It is translated as CAWSVLGGYTF.

The chain links TRBV30 to TRBJ1-1; TRBD1 is a possible D gene (6 bases). Trimming shortened V by 0 bases and J by 3 bases, and 26 bases separated the two germline ends. The CDR3 sequence is 19 residues long. Per the germline V gene, CDR1 is GTSNPN and CDR2 is SVGIG (reference sequence). CDR3 bases: TGTGCCTGGAGTGTAGGTTCCGGGGGCCCCCGCGGTAGGTACACTGAAGCTTTCTTT. It codes for CAWSVGSGGPRGRYTEAFF.

This clone was seen only once. It may be a read error: a sequence one base away is much more abundant. V gene TRBV7-9 combines with J gene TRBJ1-1; D is unresolved. Germline-derived CDR1 and CDR2 are SEHNR and FQNEAQ (reference sequence). The CDR3 contains 13 residues. Trimming took 4 bases from V and 1 from J, leaving 7 bases between them. The CDR3 DNA reads as TGTGCCAGCAGCTACGACGGGAACACTGAAGCTTTCTTT. As protein: CASSYDGNTEAFF.

The chain joins TRBV27 to TRBJ2-7, with TRBD1 matching 7 bases. V gave up 4 bases and J gave up 5 bases; unmatched junction bases: 8. CDR3 length equals 14 residues. Germline assignment: CDR1 MNHEY and CDR2 SMNVEV (reference sequence). CDR3 sequence reads: CASSWGTAFNEQYF. The CDR3 DNA follows: TGTGCCAGCAGTTGGGGGACAGCTTTTAACGAGCAGTACTTC.

The chain employs TRBV5-1 and TRBJ2-5; 10 bases agree with TRBD1. CDR1 and CDR2 from the germline V gene are SGHRS and YFSETQ. The CDR3 covers 17 residues. The junction had 11 bases not matched to a gene; V was cut back by 4 bases and J by 2 bases. DNA for the CDR3: TGCGCCAGCAGCATCCGGACAGGGGGTTTGGGGCAAGAGACCCAGTACTTC. Translated: CASSIRTGGLGQETQYF.

The chain uses TRBV30 and TRBJ2-5; TRBD1 matches at 10 bases. In germline, CDR1 is GTSNPN, CDR2 SVGIG (reference sequence). Losses at the gene ends were 0 bases for V and 7 bases for J; bases not matched to a gene: 2. This CDR3 spans 13 amino acids. CDR3 in DNA: TGTGCCTGGAGTGTAGGACAGGGGGGGACCCAGTACTTC. This codes for CAWSVGQGGTQYF.